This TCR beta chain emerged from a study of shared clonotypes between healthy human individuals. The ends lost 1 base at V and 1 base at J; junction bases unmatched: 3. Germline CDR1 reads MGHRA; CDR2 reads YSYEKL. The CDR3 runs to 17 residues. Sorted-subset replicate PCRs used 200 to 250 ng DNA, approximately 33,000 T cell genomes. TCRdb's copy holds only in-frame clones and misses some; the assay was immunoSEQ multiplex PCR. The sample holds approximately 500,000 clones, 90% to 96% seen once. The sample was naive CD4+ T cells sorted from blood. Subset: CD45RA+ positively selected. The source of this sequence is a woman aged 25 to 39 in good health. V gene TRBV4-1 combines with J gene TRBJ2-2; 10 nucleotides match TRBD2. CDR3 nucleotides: TGCGCCAGCAGCCAAGCTAGCGGGAGAGGGAACACCGGGGAGCTGTTTTTT. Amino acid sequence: CASSQASGRGNTGELFF.